Below are 3 T cell receptor beta chains sequenced from a single sample in a study of shared clonotypes between healthy human individuals. Only in-frame clones appear in the TCRdb table, and some are missing; sequencing was by immunoSEQ multiplex PCR. This table has fewer than 3 million clones, around 92% appearing once. Sequenced: naive CD4+ T cells from PBMCs. Subset denoted: CD45RA+ positively selected. The origin of the receptors is a man in his late teens or twenties in good health. Some clones in this sample may be carry-over from other donors' samples.

V and J are TRBV6-5 and TRBJ2-2; TRBD2 aligns across 7 bases. CDR1 and CDR2 from the germline V gene are MNHEY and SVGAGI. This CDR3 has 15 residues. Trimming at V came to 7 bases and at J to 4 bases, leaving 9 bases not matched to a gene. CDR3: CASKGWPGGTGELFF. The CDR3 nucleotides read TGTGCCAGCAAGGGATGGCCGGGGGGCACCGGGGAGCTGTTTTTT.

V and J are TRBV27 and TRBJ1-2; TRBD1 matches 9 bases. CDR1 and CDR2 (germline): MNHEY, SMNVEV (reference sequence). Trimming took 4 bases from V and 8 from J; bases not matched to a gene: 8. This CDR3 has 14 amino acids. The CDR3 DNA reads TGTGCCAGCAGTTCGCCGGGACAGGGAAGCGGCTACACCTTC. This translates into CASSSPGQGSGYTF.

The chain has TRBV6-1 and TRBJ2-1; unclear D gene. The germline gives CDR1 MNHNS, CDR2 SASEGT. CDR3 length: 14 residues. The V and J ends lost 3 bases and 9 bases respectively, with 15 bases between them. The CDR3 is CASSDTGSRSEQFF. The CDR3 region has the DNA TGTGCCAGCAGTGATACGGGCTCCAGGAGTGAGCAGTTCTTC.